This T cell receptor beta chain was identified in a study of response to subunit inactivated influenza vaccine. On this clonotype itself: Its antigen is still unknown.

Germline V gene sequence: CDR1 SGHRS, CDR2 YFSETQ. The CDR3 is 15 amino acids. Trimming removed 2 bases from V and 1 base from J, with 10 bases in between. General study results and limits: Every seasonal influenza vaccination brings in few new T cells, the authors suggested.

TCRdb reprocessed the RT-PCR reads with MiXCR, giving one entry per CDR3 protein. Among around 200,000 distinct CDR3 sequences, around an eighth were seen once, and the ten largest hold roughly 25%. The receptor was derived from a man aged 45-60 years who received an inactivated influenza vaccine. The input for sequencing was CD8+ T cells sorted from PBMCs, taken more than 4 days after vaccination. The gene calls are TRBV5-1 and TRBJ1-3, with D uncertain. CDR3 in DNA: TGCGCCAGCAGCTTCGGGTGGGGTTCTGGAAACACCATATATTTT. It specifies CASSFGWGSGNTIYF.